Sequencing of this T cell receptor (beta chain) was carried out in a study of T cells after yellow fever vaccination. Broader study findings: Clones that expanded after primary vaccination mostly reappeared after the booster (roughly 96% CD4, approximately 89% CD8).

The ends lost 1 base at V and 8 bases at J; junction bases unmatched: 8. The CDR3 loop spans 16 amino acids. Germline V gives CDR1 DFQATT, CDR2 SNEGSKA (reference sequence). This clonotype has a handful of counts. Its antigen is unidentified. By 5'RACE template switching, TCR cDNA was produced, with a universal primer site and UMIs added in the process. Each CDR3 protein is one row after TCRdb ran MiXCR on the 5' RACE reads. The sample includes some 240,000 distinct CDR3 sequences, over 4.5% of them seen just once. The material was CD4+ T cells sorted from PBMCs, obtained on the day of the yellow fever booster vaccination. The chain couples TRBV20-1 to TRBJ2-1, with TRBD2 identical over 13 bases. The receptor was derived from a man younger than 30 who received the YFV17D yellow fever vaccine. The CDR3 DNA sequence: TGCAGTGCTAGAGCCCCCACTAGCGGGGGGGCCTATGAGCAGTTCTTC. Amino acid sequence: CSARAPTSGGAYEQFF.